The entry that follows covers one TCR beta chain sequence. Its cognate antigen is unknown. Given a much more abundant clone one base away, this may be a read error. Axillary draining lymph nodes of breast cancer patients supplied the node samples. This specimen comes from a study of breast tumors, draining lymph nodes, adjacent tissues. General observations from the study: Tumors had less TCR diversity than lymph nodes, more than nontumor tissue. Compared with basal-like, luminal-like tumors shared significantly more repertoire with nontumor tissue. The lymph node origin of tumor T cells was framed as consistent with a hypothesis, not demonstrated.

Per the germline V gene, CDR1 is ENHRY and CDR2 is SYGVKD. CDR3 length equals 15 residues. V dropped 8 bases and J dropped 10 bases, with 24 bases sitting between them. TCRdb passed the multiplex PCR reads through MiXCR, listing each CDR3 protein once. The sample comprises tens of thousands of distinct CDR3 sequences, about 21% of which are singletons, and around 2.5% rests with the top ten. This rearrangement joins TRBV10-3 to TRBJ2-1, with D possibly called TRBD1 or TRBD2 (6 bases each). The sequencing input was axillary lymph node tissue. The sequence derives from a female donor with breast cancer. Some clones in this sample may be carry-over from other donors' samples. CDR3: CAIYGGCTADGEQFF. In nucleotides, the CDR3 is TGTGCCATCTACGGGGGCTGCACGGCGGACGGGGAGCAGTTCTTC.